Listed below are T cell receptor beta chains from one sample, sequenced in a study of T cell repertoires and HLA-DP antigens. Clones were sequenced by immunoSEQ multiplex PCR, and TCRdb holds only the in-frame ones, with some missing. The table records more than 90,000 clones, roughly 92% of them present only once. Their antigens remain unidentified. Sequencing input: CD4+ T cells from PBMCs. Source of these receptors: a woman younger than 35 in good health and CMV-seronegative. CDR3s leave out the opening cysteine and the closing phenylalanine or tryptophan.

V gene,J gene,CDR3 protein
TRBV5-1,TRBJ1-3,ASSLTGFGNTIY
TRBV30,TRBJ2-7,AWTTGRGAEQY
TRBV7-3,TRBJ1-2,ASSQRSVWPRGGGYT
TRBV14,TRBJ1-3,ASSQDRLGSGNTIY
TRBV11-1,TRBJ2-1,ASSHGLAGVGEQF
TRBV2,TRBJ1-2,ASREVYGYT
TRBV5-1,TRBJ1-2,ASSWQGHQRGYGYT
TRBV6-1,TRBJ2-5,ASSEGDRQETQY
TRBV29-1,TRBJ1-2,SVVREFGYGYT
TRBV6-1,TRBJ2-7,ASNPRAGPYEQY
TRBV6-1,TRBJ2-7,ASSDVSRDRGSEQY
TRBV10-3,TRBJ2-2,AISLAVNTGELF
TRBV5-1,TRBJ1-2,ASSLVVPLYGYT
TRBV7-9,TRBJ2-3,ASSLPRRTDTQY
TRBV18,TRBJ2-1,ASSYSYTDYNEQF
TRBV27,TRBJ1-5,ASRGSWDSQPQH
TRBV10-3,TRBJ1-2,ASRVGTARYGYT
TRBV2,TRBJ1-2,ASNQQSNYGYT
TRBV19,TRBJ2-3,ASSTQTGASTDTQY
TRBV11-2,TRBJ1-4,ASSRDPSGEKLF
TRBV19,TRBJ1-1,ASTHRGLHTEAF
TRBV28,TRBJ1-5,ASRGVGPRRGTKPQH
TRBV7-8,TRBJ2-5,ASIGGQRQETQY
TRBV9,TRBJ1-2,ASSIGTGNYGYT
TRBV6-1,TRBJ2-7,ASSESARGGTKYEQY
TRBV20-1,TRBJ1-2,SASNSYGYT
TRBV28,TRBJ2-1,ASSLAGQGARNEQF
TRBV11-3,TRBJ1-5,ASSLEGAYQPQH
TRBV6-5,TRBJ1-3,ASSWGTGFSGNTIY
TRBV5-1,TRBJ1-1,ASSLAGRGNTEAF
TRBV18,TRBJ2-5,ASSPLAGGQETQY
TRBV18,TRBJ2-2,ASSRDRDGTGELF
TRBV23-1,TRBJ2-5,ASRGWQEQETQY
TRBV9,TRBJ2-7,ASSATGTVSSEQY
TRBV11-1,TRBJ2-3,ASSLQLATDTQY
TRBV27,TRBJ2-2,ASSLLYVAGGPSTGELF
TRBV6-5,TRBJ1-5,ASSYSYEGSQRTQH
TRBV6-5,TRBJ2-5,ASSWTSGGAGKTQY
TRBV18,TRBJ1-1,ASSPRELEAF
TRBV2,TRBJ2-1,ASSPRTSRFSSVWSSGYNEQF
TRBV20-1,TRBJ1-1,SARGNTEAF
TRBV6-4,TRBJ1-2,ASSAGGNYGYT
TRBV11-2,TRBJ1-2,ASSSLRRVGLGYGYT
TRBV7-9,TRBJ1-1,ASMNPGRATEAF
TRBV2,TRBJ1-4,ASSELQFNEKLF
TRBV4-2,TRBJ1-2,ASSQTDREGYGYT
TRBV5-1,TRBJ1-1,ASSSGQENTEAF
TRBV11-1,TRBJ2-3,ASSKIAGGRTDTQY
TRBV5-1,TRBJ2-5,ASGTGGEETQY
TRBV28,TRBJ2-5,ASSFTTQETQY
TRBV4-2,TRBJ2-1,ASSQVRDSYNEQF
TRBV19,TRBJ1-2,ASTDRDSVLYGYT
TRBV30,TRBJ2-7,AYTQGLAGDYEQY
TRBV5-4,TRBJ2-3,ASSLAGGSGTQY
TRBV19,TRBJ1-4,ASALSWASTSDEKLF
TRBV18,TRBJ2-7,ASSQTSGTYEQY
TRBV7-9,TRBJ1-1,ASSLLQAAEAF
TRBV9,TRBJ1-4,ASSAGPSGGGEKLF
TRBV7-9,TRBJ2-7,ASSAAPRQGSYEQY
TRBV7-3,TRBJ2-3,ASSALGLAAASDTQY